Listed here are 9 T cell receptor beta chains from one sample, sequenced in a study of CD8 T cells in Susac syndrome. Random-hexamer reverse transcription was applied to roughly 0.45 to 1 ug RNA. Using its own MiXCR run on the immunoSEQ multiplex PCR reads, TCRdb lists one record per CDR3 protein. The sample lists approximately 120,000 distinct CDR3 sequences; about 95% were seen once. Sequenced material: CD4+ T cells from PBMCs. The receptors were gathered from a human donor in good health.

The CDR3 bases are TGCAGCGTTGGTATGGGTGGCTACACCTTC. This gives the protein CSVGMGGYTF. V and J are TRBV29-1 and TRBJ1-2; no definite D call. Looked up from germline, CDR1 is SQVTM and CDR2 is ANQGSEA. Trimming pared 4 bases from V and 7 bases from J, leaving 7 bases between. This CDR3 comprises 10 residues. The full variable domain, rest sourced from reference TRBV29-1 and TRBJ1-2, is SAVISQKPSRDICQRGTSLTIQCQVDSQVTMMFWYRQQPGQSLTLIATANQGSEATYESGFVIDKFPISRPNLTFSTLTVSNMSPEDSSIYLCSVGMGGYTFGSGTRLTVV.

The count of this clonotype is one. V gene TRBV6-9 combines with J gene TRBJ1-1, with TRBD1 as a possible D gene (6 bases). This CDR3 has 13 amino acids. Germline V CDR1 and CDR2: MNHGY, SVAAGI. V was shortened by 6 bases and J by 3 bases, with 11 bases between the two germline ends. The chain's CDR3 is CASRGGRYTEAFF. CDR3 DNA sequence: TGTGCCAGCAGAGGGGGGCGATACACTGAAGCTTTCTTT.

V usage is TRBV2 and J usage is TRBJ2-3, with 9 bases lining up with TRBD2. Germline assignment: CDR1 SNHLY and CDR2 FYNNEI. V lost 5 bases and J lost 4; bases outside the gene matches: 13. The CDR3 contains 17 residues. This CDR3 is CASSNPGTSNSADTQYF. The DNA of the CDR3 is TGTGCCAGCAGTAACCCCGGGACTAGCAATAGCGCAGATACGCAGTATTTT. Full variable domain (rest looked up from reference TRBV2 and TRBJ2-3): EPEVTQTPSHQVTQMGQEVILRCVPISNHLYFYWYRQILGQKVEFLVSFYNNEISEKSEIFDDQFSVERPDGSNFTLKIRSTKLEDSAMYFCASSNPGTSNSADTQYFGPGTRLTVL.

The chain couples TRBV4-2 to TRBJ1-5; TRBD1 matches at 7 bases. CDR3 length: 15 amino acids. The J segment lost 4 bases and the V segment lost 4 bases, leaving 7 bases of the junction unmatched. Germline CDR1 is LGHNA and CDR2 is YNFKEQ. The CDR3, as DNA: TGTGCCAGCAGCCCGGAAAGGGGGCGGAATCAGCCCCAGCATTTT. Amino acids: CASSPERGRNQPQHF.

The V and J genes are TRBV5-4 and TRBJ2-5, with 8 nucleotides matching TRBD2. Losses at the gene ends were 4 bases for V and 5 bases for J; bases not matched to a gene: 10. Germline V gene data show CDR1 as SGHNT and CDR2 as YYREEE (reference sequence). The CDR3 totals 15 residues. The CDR3 DNA sequence: TGTGCCAGCAGCCCCCGACGGGGGGGTAGGGAGACCCAGTACTTC. It codes for CASSPRRGGRETQYF. Supplemented by reference TRBV5-4 and TRBJ2-5, the full variable domain reads ETGVTQSPTHLIKTRGQQVTLRCSSQSGHNTVSWYQQALGQGPQFIFQYYREEENGRGNFPPRFSGLQFPNYSSELNVNALELDDSALYLCASSPRRGGRETQYFGPGTRLLVL.

For the CDR3, the DNA is TGTGCCAGCAGGGAGGGAGGGACATCGGGCACAGATACGCAGTATTTT. Translation: CASREGGTSGTDTQYF. The chain employs TRBV5-4 and TRBJ2-3; maybe TRBD2 (7 bases). V lost 5 bases and J lost 1, with 17 bases in between. The CDR3 has 16 residues. Germline V lookup: CDR1 SGHNT, CDR2 YYREEE (reference sequence).

The genes are TRBV5-6 and TRBJ2-2, with D tentatively TRBD1 (6 bases). This CDR3 is built from 16 residues. Trimming removed 4 bases at V and 1 base at J, with 14 bases between. Per the germline V gene, CDR1 is SGHDT and CDR2 is YYEEEE. CDR3: CASSALGTRNTGELFF. The CDR3, as DNA: TGTGCCAGCAGCGCCCTTGGGACAAGGAACACCGGGGAGCTGTTTTTT.

CDR3: CSVEGGLNTEAFF. The DNA of the CDR3 is TGCAGCGTTGAAGGGGGGTTGAACACTGAAGCTTTCTTT. The genes are TRBV29-1 and TRBJ1-1; TRBD1 might be the D (5 bases). Germline V gene data show CDR1 as SQVTM and CDR2 as ANQGSEA. The CDR3 covers 13 residues. Trimming took 1 base from V and 0 from J, leaving 6 bases between them.

The chain employs TRBV20-1 and TRBJ2-5; D perhaps matches TRBD1 (5 bases). The CDR3 spans 14 residues. V was cut by 0 bases and J by 5 bases, with 13 bases left in between. Germline V lookup: CDR1 DFQATT, CDR2 SNEGSKA (reference sequence). CDR3 bases: TGCAGTGCTAGAGATCGCAGGGTTCGCGAGACCCAGTACTTC. As protein: CSARDRRVRETQYF.